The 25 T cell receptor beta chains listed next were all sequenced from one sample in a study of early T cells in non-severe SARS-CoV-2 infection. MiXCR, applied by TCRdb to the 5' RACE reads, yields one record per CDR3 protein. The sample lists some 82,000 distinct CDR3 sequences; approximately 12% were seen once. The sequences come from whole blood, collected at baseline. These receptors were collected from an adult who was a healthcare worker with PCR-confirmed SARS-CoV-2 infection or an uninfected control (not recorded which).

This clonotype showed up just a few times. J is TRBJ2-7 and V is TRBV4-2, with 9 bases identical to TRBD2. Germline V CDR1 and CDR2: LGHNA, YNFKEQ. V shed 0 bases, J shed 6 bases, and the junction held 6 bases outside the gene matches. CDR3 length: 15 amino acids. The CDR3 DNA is TGTGCCAGCAGCCAAGAGACTAGCGGATTGTCCGAGCAGTACTTC. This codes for CASSQETSGLSEQYF.

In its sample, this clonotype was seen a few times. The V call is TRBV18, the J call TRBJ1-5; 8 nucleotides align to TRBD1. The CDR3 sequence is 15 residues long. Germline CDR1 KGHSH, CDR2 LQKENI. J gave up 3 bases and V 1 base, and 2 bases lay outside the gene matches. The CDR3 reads CASSPQTGVNQPQHF. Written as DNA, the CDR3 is TGTGCCAGCTCACCACAGACAGGGGTCAATCAGCCCCAGCATTTT.

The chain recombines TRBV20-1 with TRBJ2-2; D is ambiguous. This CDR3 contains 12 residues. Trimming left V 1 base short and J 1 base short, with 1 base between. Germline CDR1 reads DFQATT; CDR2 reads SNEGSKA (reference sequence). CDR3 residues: CSARGNTGELFF. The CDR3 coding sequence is TGCAGTGCTAGAGGGAACACCGGGGAGCTGTTTTTT.

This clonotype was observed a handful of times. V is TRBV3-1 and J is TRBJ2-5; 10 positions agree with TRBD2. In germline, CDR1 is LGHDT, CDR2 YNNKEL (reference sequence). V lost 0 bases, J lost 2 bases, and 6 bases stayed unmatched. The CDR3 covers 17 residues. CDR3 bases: TGTGCCAGCAGCCAAGATCGGGCTAGCGGGGGACAAGAGACCCAGTACTTC. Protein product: CASSQDRASGGQETQYF.

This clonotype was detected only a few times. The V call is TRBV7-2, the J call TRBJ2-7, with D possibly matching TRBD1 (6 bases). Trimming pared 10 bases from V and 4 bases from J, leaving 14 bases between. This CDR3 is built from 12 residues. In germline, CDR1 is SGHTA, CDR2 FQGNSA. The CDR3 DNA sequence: TGTGCCATCGAGGGGGACGCTTACGAGCAGTACTTC. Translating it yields CAIEGDAYEQYF.

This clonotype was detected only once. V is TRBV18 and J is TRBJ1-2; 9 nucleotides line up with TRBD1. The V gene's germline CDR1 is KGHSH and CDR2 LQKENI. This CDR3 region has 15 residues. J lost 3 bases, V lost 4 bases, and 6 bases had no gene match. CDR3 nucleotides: TGTGCCAGCTCACTTGGACAGGGGAAGGACTATGGCTACACCTTC. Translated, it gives CASSLGQGKDYGYTF.

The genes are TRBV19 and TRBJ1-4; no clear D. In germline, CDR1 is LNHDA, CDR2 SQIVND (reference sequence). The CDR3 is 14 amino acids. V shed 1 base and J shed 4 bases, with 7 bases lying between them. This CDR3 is CASSIGGYNEKLFF. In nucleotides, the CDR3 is TGTGCCAGTAGTATAGGAGGTTATAATGAAAAACTGTTTTTT.

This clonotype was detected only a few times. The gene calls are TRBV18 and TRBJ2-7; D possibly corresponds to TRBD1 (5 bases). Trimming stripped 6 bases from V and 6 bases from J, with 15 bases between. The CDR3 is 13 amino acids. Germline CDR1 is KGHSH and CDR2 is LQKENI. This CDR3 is CASSSDSLSEQYF. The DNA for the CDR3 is TGTGCCAGCTCGTCTGACAGCTTGTCCGAGCAGTACTTC.

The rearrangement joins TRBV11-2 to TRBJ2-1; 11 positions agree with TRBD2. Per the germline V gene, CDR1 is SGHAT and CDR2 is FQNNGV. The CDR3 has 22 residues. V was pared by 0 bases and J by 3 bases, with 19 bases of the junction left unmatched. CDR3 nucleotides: TGTGCCAGCAGCTTAGACCCGGAGGTAGGACTAGCGGGCCTCCCCATCTACAATGAGCAGTTCTTC. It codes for CASSLDPEVGLAGLPIYNEQFF.

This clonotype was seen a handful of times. In nucleotides, the CDR3 is TGCGCCAGCAGGGTCAAACTCTTCACAGATACGCAGTATTTT. This codes for CASRVKLFTDTQYF. The chain carries TRBV10-1 and TRBJ2-3; D is ambiguous. Germline CDR1 reads WNHNN; CDR2 reads SYGVQD (reference sequence). CDR3 length: 14 amino acids. V was shortened by 6 bases and J by 2 bases, with 12 bases between the two germline ends.

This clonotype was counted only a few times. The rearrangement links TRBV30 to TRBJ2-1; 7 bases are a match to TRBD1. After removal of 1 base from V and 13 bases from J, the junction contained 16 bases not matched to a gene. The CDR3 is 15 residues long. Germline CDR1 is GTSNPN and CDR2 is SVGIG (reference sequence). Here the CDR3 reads CAWSDLGTALAGQFF. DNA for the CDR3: TGTGCCTGGAGTGATCTGGGGACAGCCTTAGCAGGCCAGTTCTTC.

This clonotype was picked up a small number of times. The CDR3 DNA is TGTGCCAGCAGCCAAGGAGCTAGCGGGGGGTTAGGCGATACGCAGTATTTT. Its protein is CASSQGASGGLGDTQYF. The chain combines TRBV4-2 with TRBJ2-3, with 11 bases that match TRBD2. V shed 1 base and J 6 bases; nucleotides not matched to a gene: 9. CDR1 is LGHNA and CDR2 is YNFKEQ in the germline V gene. The length of the CDR3 is 17 residues.

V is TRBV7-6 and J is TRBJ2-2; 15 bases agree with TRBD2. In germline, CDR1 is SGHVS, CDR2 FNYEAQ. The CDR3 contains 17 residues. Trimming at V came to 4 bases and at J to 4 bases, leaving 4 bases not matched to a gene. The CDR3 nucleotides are TGTGCCAGCAGCTCGGGACTAGCGGGAGGCGGCACCGGGGAGCTGTTTTTT. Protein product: CASSSGLAGGGTGELFF.

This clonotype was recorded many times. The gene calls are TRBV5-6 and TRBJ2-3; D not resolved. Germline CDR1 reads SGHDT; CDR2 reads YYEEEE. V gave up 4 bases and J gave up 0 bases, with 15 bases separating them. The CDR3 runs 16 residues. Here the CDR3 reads CASSLKGGSSTDTQYF. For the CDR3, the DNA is TGTGCCAGCAGCCTCAAAGGCGGAAGTAGCACAGATACGCAGTATTTT.

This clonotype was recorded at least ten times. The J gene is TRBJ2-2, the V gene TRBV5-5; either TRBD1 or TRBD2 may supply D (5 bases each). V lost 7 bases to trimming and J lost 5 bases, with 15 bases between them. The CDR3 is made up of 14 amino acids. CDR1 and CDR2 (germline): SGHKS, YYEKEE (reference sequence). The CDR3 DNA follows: TGTGCCAGCCGGGACGATGACACGACCGGGGAGCTGTTTTTT. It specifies CASRDDDTTGELFF.

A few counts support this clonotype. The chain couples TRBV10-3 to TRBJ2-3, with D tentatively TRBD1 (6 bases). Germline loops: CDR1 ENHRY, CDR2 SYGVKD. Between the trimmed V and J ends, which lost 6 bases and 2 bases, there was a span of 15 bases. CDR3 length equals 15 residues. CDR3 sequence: CAISHGQKNTDTQYF. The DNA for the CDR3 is TGTGCCATCAGCCACGGACAGAAAAACACAGATACGCAGTATTTT.

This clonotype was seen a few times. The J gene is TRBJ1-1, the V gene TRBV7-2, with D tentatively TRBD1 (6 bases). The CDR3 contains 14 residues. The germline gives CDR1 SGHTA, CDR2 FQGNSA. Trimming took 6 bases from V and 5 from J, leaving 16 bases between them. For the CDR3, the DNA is TGTGCCAGCAGGGTGCCCGGGGGCAGGACTGAAGCTTTCTTT. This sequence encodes CASRVPGGRTEAFF.

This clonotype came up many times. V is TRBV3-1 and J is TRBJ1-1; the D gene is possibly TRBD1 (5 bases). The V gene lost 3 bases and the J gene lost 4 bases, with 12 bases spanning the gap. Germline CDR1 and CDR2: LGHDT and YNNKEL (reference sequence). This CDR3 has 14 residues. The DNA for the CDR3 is TGTGCCAGCAGCCAGCGGCGGGGGGGCACTGAAGCTTTCTTT. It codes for CASSQRRGGTEAFF.

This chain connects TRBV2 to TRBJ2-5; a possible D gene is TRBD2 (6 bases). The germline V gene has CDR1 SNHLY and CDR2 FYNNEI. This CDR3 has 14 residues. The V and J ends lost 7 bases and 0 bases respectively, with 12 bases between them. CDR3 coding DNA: TGTGCCAGCATGGAGAGCGGGTACCAAGAGACCCAGTACTTC. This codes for CASMESGYQETQYF.

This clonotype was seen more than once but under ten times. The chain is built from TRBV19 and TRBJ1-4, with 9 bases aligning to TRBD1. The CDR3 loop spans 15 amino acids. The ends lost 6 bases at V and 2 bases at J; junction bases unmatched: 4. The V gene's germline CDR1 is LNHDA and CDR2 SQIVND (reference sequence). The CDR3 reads CASRQGAQTNEKLFF. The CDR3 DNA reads TGTGCCAGTAGACAGGGGGCGCAGACTAATGAAAAACTGTTTTTT.

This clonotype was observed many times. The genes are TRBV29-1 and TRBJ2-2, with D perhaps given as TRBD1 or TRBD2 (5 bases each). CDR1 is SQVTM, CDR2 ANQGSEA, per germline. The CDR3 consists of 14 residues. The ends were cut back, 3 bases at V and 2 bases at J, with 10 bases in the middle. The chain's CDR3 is CSVERGRNTGELFF. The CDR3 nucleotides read TGCAGCGTTGAGAGGGGACGTAACACCGGGGAGCTGTTTTTT.

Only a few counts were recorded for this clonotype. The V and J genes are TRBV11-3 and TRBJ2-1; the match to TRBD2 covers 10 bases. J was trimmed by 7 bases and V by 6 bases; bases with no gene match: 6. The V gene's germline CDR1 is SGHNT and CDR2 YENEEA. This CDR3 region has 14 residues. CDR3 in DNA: TGTGCCAGCAGAGCGGGAGGGCCCTCGAATGAGCAGTTCTTC. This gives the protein CASRAGGPSNEQFF.

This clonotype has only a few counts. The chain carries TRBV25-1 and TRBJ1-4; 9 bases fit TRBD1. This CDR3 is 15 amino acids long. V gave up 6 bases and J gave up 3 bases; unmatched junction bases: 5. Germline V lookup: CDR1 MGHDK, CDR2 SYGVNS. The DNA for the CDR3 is TGTGCCAGCAGCTACAGGGGGCCCTCTAATGAAAAACTGTTTTTT. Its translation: CASSYRGPSNEKLFF.

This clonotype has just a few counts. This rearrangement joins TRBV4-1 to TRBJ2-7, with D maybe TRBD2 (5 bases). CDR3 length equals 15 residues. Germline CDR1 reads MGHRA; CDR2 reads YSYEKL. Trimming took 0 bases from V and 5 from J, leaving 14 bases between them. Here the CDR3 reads CASSQEWELDHEQYF. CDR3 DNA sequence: TGCGCCAGCAGCCAAGAATGGGAGCTCGACCACGAGCAGTACTTC.

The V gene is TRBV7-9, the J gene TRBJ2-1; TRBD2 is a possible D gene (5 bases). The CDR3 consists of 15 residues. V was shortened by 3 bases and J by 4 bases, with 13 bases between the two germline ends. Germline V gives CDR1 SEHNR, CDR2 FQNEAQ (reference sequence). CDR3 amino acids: CASSFGEPQYNEQFF. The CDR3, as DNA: TGTGCCAGCAGCTTCGGGGAGCCCCAGTACAATGAGCAGTTCTTC. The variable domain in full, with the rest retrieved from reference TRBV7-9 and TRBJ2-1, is DTGVSQNPRHKITKRGQNVTFRCDPISEHNRLYWYRQTLGQGPEFLTYFQNEAQLEKSRLLSDRFSAERPKGSFSTLEIQRTEQGDSAMYLCASSFGEPQYNEQFFGPGTRLTVL.